Each of the 23 T cell receptor beta chains below was sequenced from the same sample in a study of human thymus T cells. The protocol was immunoSEQ multiplex PCR, while the TCRdb copy is restricted to in-frame clones and leaves out a portion. The sample has fewer than 85,000 clones, about 95% seen once. Thymus tissue was removed during corrective cardiac surgery. The sequenced material came from thymus tissue. All receptors come from a girl less than two years old with a congenital heart defect but otherwise immunologically healthy.

This rearrangement joins TRBV4-1 to TRBJ2-3; 8 positions match TRBD2. The CDR3 runs 19 residues. Germline values: CDR1 MGHRA, CDR2 YSYEKL. J lost 0 bases, V lost 2 bases, and 13 bases had no gene match. CDR3: CASSQYNGRGPRSTDTQYF. In DNA form, the CDR3 reads TGCGCCAGCAGCCAATATAACGGGAGGGGCCCTAGAAGCACAGATACGCAGTATTTT.

The V and J genes are TRBV2 and TRBJ2-7, with D perhaps matching TRBD2 (5 bases). Germline CDR1 reads SNHLY; CDR2 reads FYNNEI. V was clipped by 4 bases and J by 3 bases, with 19 bases between them. The CDR3 sequence is 16 residues long. The CDR3 DNA is TGTGCCAGCAGTGGAACCCGACCGGAGGATGTCTACGAGCAGTACTTC. This translates into CASSGTRPEDVYEQYF.

The DNA of the CDR3 is TGCGCCAGCAGCCAATATGACCACTACGAGCAGTACTTC. It specifies CASSQYDHYEQYF. This chain uses TRBV4-3 with TRBJ2-7; D not certain. This CDR3 is 13 amino acids long. Looked up from germline, CDR1 is LGHNA and CDR2 is YSLEER. V gave up 2 bases and J gave up 3 bases, with 8 bases separating them.

V usage is TRBV7-2 and J usage is TRBJ2-3; TRBD2 might be the D (5 bases). From germline, CDR1 is SGHTA and CDR2 FQGNSA. V shed 0 bases and J shed 5 bases, with 9 bases lying between them. This CDR3 is built from 14 residues. The chain's CDR3 is CASSLASERDTQYF. Written as DNA, the CDR3 is TGTGCCAGCAGCTTAGCTAGCGAACGAGATACGCAGTATTTT.

The rearrangement joins TRBV7-9 to TRBJ2-1; TRBD1 is a possible D gene (6 bases). The CDR3 contains 16 residues. The V and J ends lost 5 bases and 1 base respectively, with 15 bases between them. Germline V gene data show CDR1 as SEHNR and CDR2 as FQNEAQ (reference sequence). Written as DNA, the CDR3 is TGTGCCAGCAGCCGCAGTGGCAGGGGATCCTACAATGAGCAGTTCTTC. This codes for CASSRSGRGSYNEQFF.

The V call is TRBV30, the J call TRBJ2-1; 8 bases fit TRBD1. V shed 0 bases and J 9 bases; nucleotides not matched to a gene: 13. CDR1 and CDR2 from the germline V gene are GTSNPN and SVGIG (reference sequence). This CDR3 is 16 amino acids long. The CDR3 nucleotides are TGTGCCTGGAGTGTCAGGGGGCGTCCCCACTTTTTTGAGCAGTTCTTC. Translated, it gives CAWSVRGRPHFFEQFF.

The DNA of the CDR3 is TGTGCCAGCAGCTTGGTCCCAGCCTCGAACACTGAAGCTTTCTTT. This gives the protein CASSLVPASNTEAFF. The chain uses TRBV5-6 and TRBJ1-1; D not certain. Trimming removed 0 bases from V and 1 base from J, with 10 bases in between. The CDR3 consists of 15 residues. In germline, CDR1 is SGHDT, CDR2 YYEEEE.

This clone was observed a few times. V and J are TRBV30 and TRBJ2-7; D perhaps matches TRBD1 (6 bases). Germline CDR1 is GTSNPN and CDR2 is SVGIG (reference sequence). Deletions cut 2 bases from V and 2 bases from J, with 16 bases between. The length of the CDR3 is 15 residues. The CDR3 nucleotides are TGTGCCTGGAGTCCCCCGACAGGAGCCCCCTACGAGCAGTACTTC. Translation gives CAWSPPTGAPYEQYF.

V gene TRBV6-5 combines with J gene TRBJ1-2; D is unresolved. Germline lookup yields CDR1 MNHEY and CDR2 SVGAGI. CDR3 length equals 13 residues. Trimming took off 2 bases at V and 2 bases at J, with 6 bases between the two ends. CDR3 loop: CASSYRENYGYTF. The CDR3 DNA reads as TGTGCCAGCAGTTACAGGGAAAACTATGGCTACACCTTC.

This chain links TRBV19 with TRBJ2-1; a weak D match, TRBD2 (5 bases). The CDR3 is made up of 15 amino acids. CDR1 and CDR2 (germline): LNHDA, SQIVND (reference sequence). V lost 6 bases to trimming and J lost 10 bases, with 22 bases between them. The CDR3, as DNA: TGTGCCAGTAGGAATATCGACTGGACCCCTAGCGAGCAGTTCTTC. Amino acid sequence: CASRNIDWTPSEQFF.

The chain links TRBV28 to TRBJ1-5; maybe TRBD1 (5 bases). Looked up from germline, CDR1 is MDHEN and CDR2 is SYDVKM. The CDR3 spans 13 residues. Trimming took off 6 bases at V and 7 bases at J, with 13 bases between the two ends. The CDR3, as DNA: TGTGCCAGCAGCCGTATTAGGGGACAGCCCCAGCATTTT. It yields the protein CASSRIRGQPQHF.

The J gene is TRBJ1-1, the V gene TRBV6-1; weak D call: TRBD1 (6 bases). CDR1 MNHNS and CDR2 SASEGT come from the germline V gene. The length of the CDR3 is 14 residues. V was clipped by 1 base and J by 6 bases, with 12 bases between them. The CDR3 here is CASSEVGAVAEAFF. For the CDR3, the DNA is TGTGCCAGCAGTGAAGTGGGGGCAGTGGCTGAAGCTTTCTTT.

The chain employs TRBV27 and TRBJ1-2, with 8 bases that match TRBD1. Germline CDR1 and CDR2: MNHEY and SMNVEV (reference sequence). The CDR3 consists of 17 residues. Trimming cost V 7 bases and J 4 bases; bases outside gene matches: 17. The DNA for the CDR3 is TGTGCCAGCATGGGAGCCGGGACAGGAGGTAGAGGCTATGGCTACACCTTC. Translating it yields CASMGAGTGGRGYGYTF.

This sequence joins TRBV27 and TRBJ2-1; no firm D call. Per germline, CDR1 MNHEY and CDR2 SMNVEV (reference sequence). CDR3 length: 19 amino acids. The V end was cut by 10 bases, the J end by 5 bases, with 33 bases between. CDR3 bases: TGTGCCACCAACCCCCTCCCTTGCAGGAGATCCCCATGTCACAATGAGCAGTTCTTC. Translation: CATNPLPCRRSPCHNEQFF.

V usage is TRBV10-3 and J usage is TRBJ2-7; 8 bases align to TRBD2. V was pared by 10 bases and J by 2 bases, with 7 bases of the junction left unmatched. Germline V CDR1 and CDR2: ENHRY, SYGVKD. This CDR3 has 13 amino acids. The CDR3 DNA reads as TGTGCCACCGGGGGGGTGAGGGCCTACGAGCAGTACTTC. Translated: CATGGVRAYEQYF.

The chain employs TRBV28 and TRBJ2-7; TRBD1 matches at 7 bases. The germline V gene encodes CDR1 MDHEN and CDR2 SYDVKM. The CDR3 loop spans 13 amino acids. The V gene end was trimmed by 6 bases and the J gene end by 1 base; junction bases not matched to a gene: 3. The CDR3, as DNA: TGTGCCAGCAGGCGGACAGGTTCCTACGAGCAGTACTTC. Its protein is CASRRTGSYEQYF.

This sequence joins TRBV5-1 and TRBJ2-7, with 10 positions matching TRBD1. CDR3 size: 15 residues. V lost 4 bases, J lost 5 bases, and 9 bases stayed unmatched. Per the germline V gene, CDR1 is SGHRS and CDR2 is YFSETQ. CDR3: CASSDNRDRGHEQYF. The DNA of the CDR3 is TGCGCCAGCAGCGACAACCGGGACAGGGGCCACGAGCAGTACTTC.

The chain combines TRBV7-9 with TRBJ1-2; TRBD1 aligns across 9 bases. J lost 6 bases, V lost 5 bases, and 7 bases had no gene match. Per germline, CDR1 SEHNR and CDR2 FQNEAQ (reference sequence). This CDR3 spans 14 amino acids. The CDR3 region has the DNA TGTGCCAGCAGCCTACGGACAGGGGAGGATGGCTACACCTTC. The encoded protein is CASSLRTGEDGYTF. The full variable domain, rest sourced from reference TRBV7-9 and TRBJ1-2, is DTGVSQNPRHKITKRGQNVTFRCDPISEHNRLYWYRQTLGQGPEFLTYFQNEAQLEKSRLLSDRFSAERPKGSFSTLEIQRTEQGDSAMYLCASSLRTGEDGYTFGSGTRLTVV.

This chain joins TRBV7-8 and TRBJ1-5; TRBD1 is a possible D gene (6 bases). Germline CDR1 and CDR2: SGHVS and FQNEAQ. The CDR3 extends over 18 amino acids. V was pared by 1 base and J by 1 base, with 17 bases between. CDR3 nucleotide sequence: TGTGCCAGCAGCTTAGAGGGGGGCGGCACGGGAAGCAATCAGCCCCAGCATTTT. It encodes CASSLEGGGTGSNQPQHF.

The chain combines TRBV18 with TRBJ2-7; 8 bases are shared with TRBD1. V gave up 3 bases and J gave up 2 bases; unmatched junction bases: 3. This CDR3 is built from 14 residues. Per germline, CDR1 KGHSH and CDR2 LQKENI. The CDR3 region is CASSPAGQAYEQYF. CDR3 sequence (DNA): TGTGCCAGCTCACCGGCGGGACAGGCCTACGAGCAGTACTTC.

This sequence joins TRBV19 and TRBJ2-6; D unresolved. V shed 8 bases and J shed 1 base, with 9 bases lying between them. This CDR3 spans 14 amino acids. Germline V gives CDR1 LNHDA, CDR2 SQIVND (reference sequence). CDR3 bases: TGTGCCAGTGCCGACCTATCTGGGGCCAACGTCCTGACTTTC. Translated: CASADLSGANVLTF.

The chain's CDR3 is CASSVSPSRRGGDTQYF. CDR3 bases: TGTGCCAGCAGCGTATCCCCCAGTCGCCGTGGGGGAGATACGCAGTATTTT. The V and J genes are TRBV9 and TRBJ2-3; tentatively, D is TRBD1 or TRBD2 (5 bases each). The CDR3 totals 17 residues. V was clipped by 1 base and J by 5 bases, with 20 bases between them. CDR1 and CDR2 (germline): SGDLS, YYNGEE.

The chain links TRBV29-1 to TRBJ1-2, with 8 bases matching TRBD1. Germline CDR1 is SQVTM and CDR2 is ANQGSEA. V trimming: 0 bases; J trimming: 2 bases; junction bases outside the gene matches: 17. CDR3 length: 19 residues. The CDR3 loop is CSVEESVVGQGWVNYGYTF. In DNA, the CDR3 is TGCAGCGTTGAAGAATCCGTCGTCGGACAGGGATGGGTGAACTATGGCTACACCTTC.